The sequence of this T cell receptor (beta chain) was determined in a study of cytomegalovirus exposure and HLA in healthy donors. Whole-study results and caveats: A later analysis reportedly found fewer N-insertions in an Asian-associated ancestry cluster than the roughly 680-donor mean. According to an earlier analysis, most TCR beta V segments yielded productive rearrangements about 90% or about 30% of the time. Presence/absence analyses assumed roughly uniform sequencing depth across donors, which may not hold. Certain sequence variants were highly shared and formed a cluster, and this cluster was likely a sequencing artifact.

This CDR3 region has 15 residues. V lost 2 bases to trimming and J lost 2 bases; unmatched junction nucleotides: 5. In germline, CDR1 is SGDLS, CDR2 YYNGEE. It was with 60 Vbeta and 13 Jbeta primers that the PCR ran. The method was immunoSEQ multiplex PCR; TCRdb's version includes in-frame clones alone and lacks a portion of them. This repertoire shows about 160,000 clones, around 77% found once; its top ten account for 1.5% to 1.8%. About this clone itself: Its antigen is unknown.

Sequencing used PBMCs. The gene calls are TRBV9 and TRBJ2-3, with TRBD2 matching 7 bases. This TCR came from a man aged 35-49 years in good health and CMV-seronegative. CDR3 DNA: TGTGCCAGCAGCGTTGGGGGAGGGGACACAGATACGCAGTATTTT. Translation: CASSVGGGDTDTQYF.